This T cell receptor beta chain was identified during a study of T-cell reconstitution after alpha-beta-depleted transplantation in children. This clonotype came up many times. Its antigen is unidentified. Unique molecular identifiers were incorporated when the TCRbeta library was constructed. TCRdb re-analysed the PCR reads in MiXCR, keeping a single row per CDR3 protein. The table lists approximately 230,000 distinct CDR3 sequences, roughly a quarter of them singletons. Study findings and constraints: Among T cells one year after transplant, newly produced cells accounted for most counts and diversity. Several patients had high TCRbeta diversity at day 60; it came from surviving recipient T cells and thymic progenitors. Approximately two months post-transplant, alpha-beta T cells reportedly originated from several hundred expanded graft clones.

This CDR3 spans 14 amino acids. Germline V gene sequence: CDR1 SQVTM, CDR2 ANQGSEA. With 4 bases removed from V and 1 base from J, the gap between germline ends came to 13 bases. The TCR originated in a female patient under 10 years old who had a stem cell transplant for congenital amegakaryocytic thrombocytopenia, so the T cells may come from the graft donor. J is TRBJ1-1 and V is TRBV29-1; a weak D match, TRBD1 (6 bases). The material sequenced was PBMCs, mostly from graft donor cells, taken 360 days after TCRalphabeta/CD19-depleted stem cell transplant. The CDR3 loop reads CSVAGGAANTEAFF. DNA of the CDR3: TGCAGCGTTGCTGGGGGGGCCGCGAACACTGAAGCTTTCTTT. Combining the CDR3 with reference TRBV29-1 and TRBJ1-1 gives the whole variable domain SAVISQKPSRDICQRGTSLTIQCQVDSQVTMMFWYRQQPGQSLTLIATANQGSEATYESGFVIDKFPISRPNLTFSTLTVSNMSPEDSSIYLCSVAGGAANTEAFFGQGTRLTVV.